This T cell receptor beta chain was documented in a study of shared clonotypes between healthy human individuals. The study's findings and limits: A reduction in generation probabilities was seen for non-shared clonotypes relative to those shared by all four donors.

Method: immunoSEQ multiplex PCR; TCRdb's copy keeps in-frame clones and lacks some. The sample records over a million clones, roughly 98% being singletons. This clone was picked up one time. Its specificity is not known. Germline V lookup: CDR1 MDHEN, CDR2 SYDVKM. The CDR3 runs to 16 residues. Unmatched junction bases numbered 12, after V lost 6 bases and J lost 8 bases. There were only Caucasian adults among the donors, and all lived in Nashville, Tennessee. This receptor was identified in a man younger than 45 in good health. The genes are TRBV28 and TRBJ2-1; 11 bases are a match to TRBD2. Sequenced sample: naive CD4+ T cells sorted from blood. Subset indicated: CD45RA+ positively selected. CDR3 loop: CASSATGLAGGHEQFF. CDR3 nucleotide sequence: TGTGCCAGCAGCGCAACGGGGCTAGCGGGAGGTCATGAGCAGTTCTTC.